This T cell receptor beta chain was captured by sequencing in a study of identical twins. All donors were healthy, and all were Caucasian. A single record per CDR3 protein comes from TCRdb applying MiXCR to the 5' RACE reads. The table lists 650,000 to 750,000 distinct CDR3 sequences, 21% of them singletons. Germline V CDR1 and CDR2: LGHNA, YNFKEQ. The junction had 11 bases not matched to a gene; V was cut back by 2 bases and J by 4 bases. CDR3 length equals 17 residues. These data were likewise used in another study, on T cells expressing NK-cell markers.

The chain carries TRBV4-2 and TRBJ1-1, with 9 bases lining up with TRBD1. This clonotype was obtained from a woman under 30 in good health. The sample taken for sequencing was PBMCs. The CDR3 reads CASSQPTGGSLGTEAFF. The CDR3 region has the DNA TGTGCCAGCAGCCAACCGACAGGGGGAAGCTTGGGCACTGAAGCTTTCTTT.